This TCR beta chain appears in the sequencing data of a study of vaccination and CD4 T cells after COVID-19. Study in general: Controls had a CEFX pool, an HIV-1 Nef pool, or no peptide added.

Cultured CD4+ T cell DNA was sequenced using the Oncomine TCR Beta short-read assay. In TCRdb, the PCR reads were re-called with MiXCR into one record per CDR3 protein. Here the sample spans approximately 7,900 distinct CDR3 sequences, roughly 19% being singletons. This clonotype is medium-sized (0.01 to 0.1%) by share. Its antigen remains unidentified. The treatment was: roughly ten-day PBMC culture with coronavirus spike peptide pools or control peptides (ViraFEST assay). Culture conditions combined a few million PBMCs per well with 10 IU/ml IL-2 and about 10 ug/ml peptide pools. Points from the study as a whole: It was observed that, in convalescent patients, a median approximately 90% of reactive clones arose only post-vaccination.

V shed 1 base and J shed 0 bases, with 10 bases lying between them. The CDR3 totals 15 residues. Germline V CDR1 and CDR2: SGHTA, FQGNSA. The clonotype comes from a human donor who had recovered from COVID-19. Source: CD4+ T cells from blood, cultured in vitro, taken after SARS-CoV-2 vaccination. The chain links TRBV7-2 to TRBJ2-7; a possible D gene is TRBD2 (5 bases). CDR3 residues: CASSLDPGSSYEQYF. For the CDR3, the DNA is TGTGCCAGCAGCTTAGATCCGGGAAGCTCCTACGAGCAGTACTTC.